The subject of this entry is one T cell receptor (beta chain). Its specificity is unknown. Clones were read by immunoSEQ multiplex PCR, and TCRdb kept only the in-frame ones, dropping some. The sample contains more than 65,000 clones, around four fifths of which appear only once. The data derive from a study of T cell responses to AZD1222 COVID-19 vaccine. Looked up from germline, CDR1 is SGHAT and CDR2 is FQDESV (reference sequence). The CDR3 runs 16 residues. The V gene lost 4 bases and the J gene lost 7 bases, with 20 bases spanning the gap. General study results and limits: Targets within unmutated variant regions were reportedly found for nearly half of spike-specific TCRs. Of the AZD1222 recipients, only 5 to 7 were seropositive at baseline.

The sequence derives from an adult who received the AZD1222 COVID-19 vaccine. V is TRBV11-1 and J is TRBJ2-1; D is possibly TRBD1 or TRBD2 (5 bases each). The input for sequencing was peripheral blood, taken 28 days after the second AZD1222 dose. DNA of the CDR3: TGTGCCAGCAGCTGGGCCGGGACGGACCTGGGGAATGAGCAGTTCTTC. This codes for CASSWAGTDLGNEQFF.